This paragraph reports one TCR beta chain. These data come from a study of blood T cell repertoires in COVID-19. Turning to the study itself: From T cells, B-cell-depleted T cells, or PBMCs came the material, which was cDNA or gDNA.

The data were produced by immunoSEQ multiplex PCR, yet TCRdb's version contains in-frame clones alone and is incomplete. The data show over 200,000 clones, 83% seen once. Germline-derived CDR1 and CDR2 are SGHNT and YYREEE (reference sequence). The CDR3 has 15 amino acids. With 0 bases removed from V and 4 bases from J, the gap between germline ends came to 11 bases. The V call is TRBV5-4, the J call TRBJ1-3; TRBD1 is a possible D gene (6 bases). The clonotype was recovered from a man of 80 years or more with acute or convalescent COVID-19. Material for sequencing was peripheral blood. CDR3 nucleotides: TGTGCCAGCAGCTTGGCCGGGGGGGCCGGAAACACCATATATTTT. Its translation: CASSLAGGAGNTIYF.